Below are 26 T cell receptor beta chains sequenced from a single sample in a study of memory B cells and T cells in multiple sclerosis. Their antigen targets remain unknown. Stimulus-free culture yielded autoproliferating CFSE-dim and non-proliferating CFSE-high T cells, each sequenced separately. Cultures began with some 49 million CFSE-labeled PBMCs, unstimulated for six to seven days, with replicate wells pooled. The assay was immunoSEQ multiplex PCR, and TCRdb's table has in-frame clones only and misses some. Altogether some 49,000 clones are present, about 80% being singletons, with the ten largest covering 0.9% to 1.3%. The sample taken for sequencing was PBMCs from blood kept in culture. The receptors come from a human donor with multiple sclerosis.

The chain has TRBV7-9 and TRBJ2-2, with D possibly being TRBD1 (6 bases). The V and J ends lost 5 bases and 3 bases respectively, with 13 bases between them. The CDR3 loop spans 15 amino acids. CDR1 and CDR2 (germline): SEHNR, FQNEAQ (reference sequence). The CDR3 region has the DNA TGTGCCAGCAGCACCAGCCAGGGGTACACCGGGGAGCTGTTTTTT. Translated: CASSTSQGYTGELFF. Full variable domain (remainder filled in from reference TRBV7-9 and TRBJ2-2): DTGVSQNPRHKITKRGQNVTFRCDPISEHNRLYWYRQTLGQGPEFLTYFQNEAQLEKSRLLSDRFSAERPKGSFSTLEIQRTEQGDSAMYLCASSTSQGYTGELFFGEGSRLTVL.

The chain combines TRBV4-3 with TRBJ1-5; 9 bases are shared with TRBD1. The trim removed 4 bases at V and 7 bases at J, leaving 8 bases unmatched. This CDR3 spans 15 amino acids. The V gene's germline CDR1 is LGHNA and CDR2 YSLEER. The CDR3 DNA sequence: TGCGCCAGCAGCCGGGGACAGGGCAAGGGACAGCCCCAGCATTTT. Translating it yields CASSRGQGKGQPQHF.

Here the CDR3 reads CASSHFTADTEAFF. CDR3 nucleotide sequence: TGTGCCAGCAGCCATTTCACTGCGGACACTGAAGCTTTCTTT. The chain combines TRBV16 with TRBJ1-1; no clear D gene. V lost 3 bases and J 3 bases, leaving 11 bases between the germline ends. From germline, CDR1 is KGHSY and CDR2 FQNENV. CDR3 size: 14 residues.

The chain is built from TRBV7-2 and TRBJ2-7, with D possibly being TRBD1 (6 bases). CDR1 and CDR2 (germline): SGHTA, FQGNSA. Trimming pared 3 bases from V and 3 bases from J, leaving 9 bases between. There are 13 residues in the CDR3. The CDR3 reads CASSLTGLYEQYF. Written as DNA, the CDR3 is TGTGCCAGCAGCTTGACAGGACTCTACGAGCAGTACTTC.

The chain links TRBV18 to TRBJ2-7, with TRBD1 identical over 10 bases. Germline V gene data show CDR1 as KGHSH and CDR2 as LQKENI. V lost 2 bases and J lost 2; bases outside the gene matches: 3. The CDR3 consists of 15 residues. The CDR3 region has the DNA TGTGCCAGCTCACCAGGGACAGGGGCTCCCTACGAGCAGTACTTC. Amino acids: CASSPGTGAPYEQYF. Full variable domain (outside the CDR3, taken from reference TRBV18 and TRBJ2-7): NAGVMQNPRHLVRRRGQEARLRCSPMKGHSHVYWYRQLPEEGLKFMVYLQKENIIDESGMPKERFSAEFPKEGPSILRIQQVVRGDSAAYFCASSPGTGAPYEQYFGPGTRLTVT.

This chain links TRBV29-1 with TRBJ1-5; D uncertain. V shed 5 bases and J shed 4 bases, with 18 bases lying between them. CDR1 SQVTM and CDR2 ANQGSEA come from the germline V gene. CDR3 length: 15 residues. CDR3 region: CSVQIGLAGNQPQHF. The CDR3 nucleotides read TGCAGCGTTCAAATCGGGTTAGCGGGGAATCAGCCCCAGCATTTT.

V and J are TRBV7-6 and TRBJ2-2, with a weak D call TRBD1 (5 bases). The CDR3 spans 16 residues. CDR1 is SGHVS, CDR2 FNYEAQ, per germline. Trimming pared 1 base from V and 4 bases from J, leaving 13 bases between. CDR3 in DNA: TGTGCCAGCAGCTTAGTGCAGGGCGTTAGCACCGGGGAGCTGTTTTTT. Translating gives CASSLVQGVSTGELFF.

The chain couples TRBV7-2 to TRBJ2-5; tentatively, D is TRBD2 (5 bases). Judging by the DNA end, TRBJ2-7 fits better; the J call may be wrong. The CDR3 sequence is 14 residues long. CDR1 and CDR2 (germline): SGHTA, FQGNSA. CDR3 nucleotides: TGTGCCAGCAGCATCCGGACTCCCCGGGGCGAGCAGTACTTC. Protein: CASSIRTPRGEQYF.

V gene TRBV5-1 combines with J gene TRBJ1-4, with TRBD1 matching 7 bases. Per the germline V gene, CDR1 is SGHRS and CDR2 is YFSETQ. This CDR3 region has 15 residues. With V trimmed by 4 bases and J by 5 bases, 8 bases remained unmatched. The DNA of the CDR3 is TGCGCCAGCAGCCAAAGACAGGGCGACAATGAAAAACTGTTTTTT. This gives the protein CASSQRQGDNEKLFF.

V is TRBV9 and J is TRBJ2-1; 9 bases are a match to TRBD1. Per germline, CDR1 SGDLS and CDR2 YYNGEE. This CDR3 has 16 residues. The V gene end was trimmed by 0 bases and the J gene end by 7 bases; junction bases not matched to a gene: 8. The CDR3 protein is CASSVGGGQGLNEQFF. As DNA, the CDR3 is TGTGCCAGCAGCGTAGGAGGGGGACAGGGTTTGAATGAGCAGTTCTTC.

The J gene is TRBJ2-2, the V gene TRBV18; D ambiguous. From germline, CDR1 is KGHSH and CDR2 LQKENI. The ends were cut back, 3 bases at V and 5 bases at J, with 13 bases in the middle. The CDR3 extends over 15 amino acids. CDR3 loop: CASSPNYITTGELFF. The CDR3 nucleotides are TGTGCCAGCTCACCCAACTACATAACAACCGGGGAGCTGTTTTTT.

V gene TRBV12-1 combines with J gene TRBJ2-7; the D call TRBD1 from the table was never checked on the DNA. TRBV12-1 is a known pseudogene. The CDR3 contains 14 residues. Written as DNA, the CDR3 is TGTGCCAGCAGCTTTGTTGGGGGCGGATACGAGCAGTACTTC. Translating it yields CASSFVGGGYEQYF.

CDR3 residues: CASRRGQGETDTQYF. The CDR3 bases are TGTGCCAGCAGGCGGGGACAGGGTGAAACAGATACGCAGTATTTT. The V call is TRBV7-9, the J call TRBJ2-3; 9 positions agree with TRBD1. This CDR3 comprises 15 residues. After removal of 6 bases from V and 3 bases from J, the junction contained 7 bases not matched to a gene. CDR1 and CDR2 from the germline V gene are SEHNR and FQNEAQ (reference sequence).

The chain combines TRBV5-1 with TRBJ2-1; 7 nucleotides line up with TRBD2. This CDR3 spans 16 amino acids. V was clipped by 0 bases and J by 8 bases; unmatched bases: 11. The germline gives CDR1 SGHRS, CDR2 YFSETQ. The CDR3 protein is CASSLVGDYPSDEQFF. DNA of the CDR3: TGCGCCAGCAGCTTGGTAGGGGACTACCCGAGCGATGAGCAGTTCTTC.

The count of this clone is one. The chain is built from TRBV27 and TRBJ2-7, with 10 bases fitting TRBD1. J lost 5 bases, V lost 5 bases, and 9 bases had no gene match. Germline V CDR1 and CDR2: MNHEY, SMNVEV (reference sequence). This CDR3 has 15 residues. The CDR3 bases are TGTGCCAGCAGTCCGACAGGGGGCAGAGTGGACGAGCAGTACTTC. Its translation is CASSPTGGRVDEQYF.

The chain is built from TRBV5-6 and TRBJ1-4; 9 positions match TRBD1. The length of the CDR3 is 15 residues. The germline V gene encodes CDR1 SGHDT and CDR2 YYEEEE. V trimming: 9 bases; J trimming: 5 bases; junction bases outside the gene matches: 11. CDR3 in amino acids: CATSAYDRGNEKLFF. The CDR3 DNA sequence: TGTGCCACCTCCGCCTACGACAGGGGGAATGAAAAACTGTTTTTT.

DNA for the CDR3: TGTGCCATCAGTGACCTCCGAAGGGGTAACACTGAAGCTTTCTTT. This encodes CAISDLRRGNTEAFF. The V gene is TRBV10-3, the J gene TRBJ1-1; TRBD1 is a possible D gene (5 bases). Germline CDR1 and CDR2: ENHRY and SYGVKD. This CDR3 has 15 amino acids. The ends were cut back, 3 bases at V and 2 bases at J, with 13 bases in the middle.

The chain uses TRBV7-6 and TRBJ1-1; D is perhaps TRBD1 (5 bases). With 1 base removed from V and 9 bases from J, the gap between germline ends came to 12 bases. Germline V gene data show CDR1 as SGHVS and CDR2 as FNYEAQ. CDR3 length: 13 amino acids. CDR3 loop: CASSLGGGHKAFF. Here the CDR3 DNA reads TGTGCCAGCAGCTTAGGGGGCGGACACAAAGCTTTCTTT.

The CDR3 reads CASSVEGRGNTEAFF. CDR3 nucleotides: TGCGCCAGCAGCGTCGAGGGACGGGGGAACACTGAAGCTTTCTTT. The chain couples TRBV5-1 to TRBJ1-1; a weak D match, TRBD1 (5 bases). Per germline, CDR1 SGHRS and CDR2 YFSETQ. The CDR3 extends over 15 amino acids. Trimming left V 4 bases short and J 1 base short, with 14 bases between.

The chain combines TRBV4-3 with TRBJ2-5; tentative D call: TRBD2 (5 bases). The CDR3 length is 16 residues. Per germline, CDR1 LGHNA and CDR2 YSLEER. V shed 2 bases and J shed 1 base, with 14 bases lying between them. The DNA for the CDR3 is TGCGCCAGCAGCCAATTCACCACCGGGATCCAAGAGACCCAGTACTTC. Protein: CASSQFTTGIQETQYF.

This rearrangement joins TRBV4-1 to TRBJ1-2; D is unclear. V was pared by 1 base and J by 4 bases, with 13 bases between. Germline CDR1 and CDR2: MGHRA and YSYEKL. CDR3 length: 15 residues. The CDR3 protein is CASSQALVWGYGYTF. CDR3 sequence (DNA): TGCGCCAGCAGCCAAGCCCTAGTATGGGGCTATGGCTACACCTTC.

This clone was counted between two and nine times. The CDR3 protein is CASRQGTANAYGYTF. The CDR3 nucleotides are TGTGCCAGCAGACAGGGGACAGCCAACGCTTATGGCTACACCTTC. The chain is built from TRBV6-1 and TRBJ1-2, with 7 positions matching TRBD1. After removal of 6 bases from V and 5 bases from J, the junction contained 12 bases not matched to a gene. This CDR3 has 15 residues. Germline V lookup: CDR1 MNHNS, CDR2 SASEGT.

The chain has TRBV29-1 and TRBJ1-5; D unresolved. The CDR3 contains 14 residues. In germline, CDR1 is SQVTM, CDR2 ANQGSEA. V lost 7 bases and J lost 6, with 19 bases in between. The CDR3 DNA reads TGCAGCGCCAGCCCGGGTGGAGGAGGTCAGCCCCAGCATTTT. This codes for CSASPGGGGQPQHF.

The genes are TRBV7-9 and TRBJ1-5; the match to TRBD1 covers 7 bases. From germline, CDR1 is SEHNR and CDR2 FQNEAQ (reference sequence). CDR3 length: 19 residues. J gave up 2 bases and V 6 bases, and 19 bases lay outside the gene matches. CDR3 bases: TGTGCCAGCAGTAAGCTATTCAGACAGGGCCCGGGGGGCAATCAGCCCCAGCATTTT. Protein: CASSKLFRQGPGGNQPQHF.

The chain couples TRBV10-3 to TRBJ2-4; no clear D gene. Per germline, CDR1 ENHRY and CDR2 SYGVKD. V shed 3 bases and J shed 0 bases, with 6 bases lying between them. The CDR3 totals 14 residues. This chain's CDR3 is CAISESLAKNIQYF. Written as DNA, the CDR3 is TGTGCCATCAGTGAAAGTTTAGCCAAAAACATTCAGTACTTC.

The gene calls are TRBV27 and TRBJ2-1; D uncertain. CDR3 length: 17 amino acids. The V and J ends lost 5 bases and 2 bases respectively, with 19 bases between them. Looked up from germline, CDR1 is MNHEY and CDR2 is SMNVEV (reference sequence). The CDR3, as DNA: TGTGCCAGCAGTCCCGGGTTGGCAACGCTAGCCTACAATGAGCAGTTCTTC. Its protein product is CASSPGLATLAYNEQFF.